This T cell receptor (beta chain) appears in the sequencing data of a study of blood T cell repertoires in COVID-19. Study context: Samples came from the United States, Italy and Spain, spanning acute and convalescent COVID-19.

This CDR3 is built from 16 residues. Germline V lookup: CDR1 SGHDT, CDR2 YYEEEE. The ends lost 3 bases at V and 4 bases at J; junction bases unmatched: 3. In the source study's methods: Using reference gene primer amplification, nucleated cell counts were estimated. Here immunoSEQ multiplex PCR was the method, and the copy in TCRdb shows in-frame clones only, minus some. That table gives V, J and clone size, and the DNA gave D and trimming. The data hold under 300,000 clones, with about 79% observed a single time. The gene calls are TRBV5-6 and TRBJ1-6; 11 nucleotides match TRBD1. The clonotype originates from an elderly woman with acute or convalescent COVID-19. Sequenced input: peripheral blood. The CDR3 spells CASSSGTGGYNSPLHF. Here the CDR3 DNA reads TGTGCCAGCAGCTCCGGGACAGGGGGTTATAATTCACCCCTCCACTTT.